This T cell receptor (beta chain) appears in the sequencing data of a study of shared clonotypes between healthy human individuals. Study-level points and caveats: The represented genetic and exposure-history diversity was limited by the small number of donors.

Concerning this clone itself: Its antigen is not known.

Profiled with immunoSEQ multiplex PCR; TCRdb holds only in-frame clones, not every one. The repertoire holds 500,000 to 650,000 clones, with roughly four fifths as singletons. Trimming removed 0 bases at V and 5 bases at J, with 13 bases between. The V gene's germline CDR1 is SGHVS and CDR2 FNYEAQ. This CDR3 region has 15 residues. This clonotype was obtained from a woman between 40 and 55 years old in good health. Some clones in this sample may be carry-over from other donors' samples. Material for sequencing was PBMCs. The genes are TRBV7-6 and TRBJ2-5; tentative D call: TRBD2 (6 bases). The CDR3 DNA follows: TGTGCCAGCAGCTTAGCGCCGGGAGTCGGGGAGACCCAGTACTTC. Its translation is CASSLAPGVGETQYF.